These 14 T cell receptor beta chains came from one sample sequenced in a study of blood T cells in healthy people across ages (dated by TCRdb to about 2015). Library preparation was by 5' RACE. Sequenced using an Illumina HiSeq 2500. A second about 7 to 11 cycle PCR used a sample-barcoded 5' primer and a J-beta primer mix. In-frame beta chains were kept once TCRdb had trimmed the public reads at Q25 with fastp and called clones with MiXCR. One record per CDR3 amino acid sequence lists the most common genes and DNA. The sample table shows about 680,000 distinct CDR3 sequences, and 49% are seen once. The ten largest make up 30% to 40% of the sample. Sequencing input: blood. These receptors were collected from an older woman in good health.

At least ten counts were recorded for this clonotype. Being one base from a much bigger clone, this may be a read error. In DNA, the CDR3 is TGCAGCGTCGCGCTCCGGTTCGCCCGCAGAACAGATACGCAGTATTTT. Translation gives CSVALRFARRTDTQYF. The rearrangement links TRBV29-1 to TRBJ2-3; no definite D call. The CDR3 covers 16 residues. V gave up 6 bases and J gave up 3 bases, with 22 bases separating them. Germline values: CDR1 SQVTM, CDR2 ANQGSEA.

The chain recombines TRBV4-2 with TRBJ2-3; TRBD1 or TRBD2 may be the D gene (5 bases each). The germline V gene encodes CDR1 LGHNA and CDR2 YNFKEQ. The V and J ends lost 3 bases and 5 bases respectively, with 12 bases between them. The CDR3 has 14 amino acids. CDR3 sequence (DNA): TGTGCCAGCAGCCAGAGTGGGACCGTAGATACGCAGTATTTT. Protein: CASSQSGTVDTQYF.

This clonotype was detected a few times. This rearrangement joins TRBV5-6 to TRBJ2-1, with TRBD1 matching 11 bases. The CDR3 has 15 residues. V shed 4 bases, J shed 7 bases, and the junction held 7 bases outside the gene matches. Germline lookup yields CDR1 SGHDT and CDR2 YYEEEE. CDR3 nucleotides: TGTGCCAGCAGCCACGGGACAGGGGGGTGGAATGAGCAGTTCTTC. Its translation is CASSHGTGGWNEQFF.

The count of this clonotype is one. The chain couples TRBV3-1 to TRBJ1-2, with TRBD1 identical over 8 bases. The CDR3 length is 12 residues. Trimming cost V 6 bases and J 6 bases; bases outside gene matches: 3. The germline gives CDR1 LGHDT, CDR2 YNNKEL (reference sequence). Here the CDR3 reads CASRQTGDGYTF. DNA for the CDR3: TGTGCCAGCAGACAGACAGGGGATGGCTACACCTTC.

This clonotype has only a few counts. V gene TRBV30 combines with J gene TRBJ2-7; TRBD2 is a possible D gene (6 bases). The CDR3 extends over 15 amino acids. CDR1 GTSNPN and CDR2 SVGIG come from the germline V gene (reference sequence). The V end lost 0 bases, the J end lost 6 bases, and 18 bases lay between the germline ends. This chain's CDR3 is CAWSVSGTVPGEQYF. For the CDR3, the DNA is TGTGCCTGGAGTGTATCAGGGACTGTACCGGGCGAGCAGTACTTC.

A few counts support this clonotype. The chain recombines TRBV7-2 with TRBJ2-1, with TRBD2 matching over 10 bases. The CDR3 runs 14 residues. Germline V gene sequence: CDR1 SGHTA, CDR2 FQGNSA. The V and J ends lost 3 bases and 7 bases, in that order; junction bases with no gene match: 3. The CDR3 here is CASSFSTSGNEQFF. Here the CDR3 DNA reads TGTGCCAGCAGCTTTTCGACTAGCGGGAATGAGCAGTTCTTC.

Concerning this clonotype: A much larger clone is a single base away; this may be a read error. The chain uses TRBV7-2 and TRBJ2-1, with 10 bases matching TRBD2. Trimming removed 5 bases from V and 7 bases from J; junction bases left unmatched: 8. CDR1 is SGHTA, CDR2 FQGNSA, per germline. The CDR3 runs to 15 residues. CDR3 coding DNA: TGTGCCAGCAGCCCTCTAGCGGGAGCGGCGAATGAGCAGTTCTTC. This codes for CASSPLAGAANEQFF.

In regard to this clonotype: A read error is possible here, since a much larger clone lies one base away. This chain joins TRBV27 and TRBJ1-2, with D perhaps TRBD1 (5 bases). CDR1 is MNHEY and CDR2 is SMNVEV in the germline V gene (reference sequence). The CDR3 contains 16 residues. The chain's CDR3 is CASSILRGTNYYDYTF. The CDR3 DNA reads TGTGCCAGCAGTATCCTCCGGGGGACTAATTACTATGACTACACCTTC.

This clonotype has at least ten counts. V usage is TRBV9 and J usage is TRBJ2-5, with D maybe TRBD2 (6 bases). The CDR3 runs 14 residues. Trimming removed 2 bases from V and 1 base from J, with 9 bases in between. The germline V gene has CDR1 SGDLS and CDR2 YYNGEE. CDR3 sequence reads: CASSVGGRQETQYF. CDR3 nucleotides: TGTGCCAGCAGCGTCGGGGGACGCCAAGAGACCCAGTACTTC.

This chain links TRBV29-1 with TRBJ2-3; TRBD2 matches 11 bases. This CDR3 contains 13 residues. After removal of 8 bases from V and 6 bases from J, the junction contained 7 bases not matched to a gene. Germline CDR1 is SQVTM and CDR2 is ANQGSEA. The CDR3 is CSSGTSGGDTQYF. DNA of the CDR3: TGCAGCAGCGGGACTAGCGGAGGGGATACGCAGTATTTT.

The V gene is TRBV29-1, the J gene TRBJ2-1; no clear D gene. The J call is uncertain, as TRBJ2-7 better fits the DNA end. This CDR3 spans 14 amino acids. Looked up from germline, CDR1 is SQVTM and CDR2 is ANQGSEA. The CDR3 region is CSVEEGPRSNEQYF. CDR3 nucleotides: TGCAGCGTTGAAGAGGGTCCTAGATCCAATGAGCAGTACTTC.

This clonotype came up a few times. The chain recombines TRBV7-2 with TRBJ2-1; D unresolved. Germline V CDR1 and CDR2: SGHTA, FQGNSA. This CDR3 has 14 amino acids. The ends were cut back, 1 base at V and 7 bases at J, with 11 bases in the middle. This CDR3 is CASSLGLDRNEQFF. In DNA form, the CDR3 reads TGTGCCAGCAGCTTAGGTTTGGACCGGAATGAGCAGTTCTTC.

The CDR3 DNA is TGTGCCAGCACCGGGACTAGCGGGGGTAGCGCACTCAATGAGCAGTTCTTC. Amino acid sequence: CASTGTSGGSALNEQFF. The V call is TRBV27, the J call TRBJ2-1; 14 bases fit TRBD2. The V gene end was trimmed by 7 bases and the J gene end by 6 bases; junction bases not matched to a gene: 11. In germline, CDR1 is MNHEY, CDR2 SMNVEV (reference sequence). The CDR3 runs 17 residues.

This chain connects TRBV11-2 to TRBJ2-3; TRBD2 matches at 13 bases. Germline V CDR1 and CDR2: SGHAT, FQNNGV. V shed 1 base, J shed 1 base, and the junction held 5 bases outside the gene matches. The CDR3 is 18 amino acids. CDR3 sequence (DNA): TGTGCCAGCAGCTTAGCCCCAGGACTAGCGGGAGGCACAGATACGCAGTATTTT. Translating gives CASSLAPGLAGGTDTQYF.